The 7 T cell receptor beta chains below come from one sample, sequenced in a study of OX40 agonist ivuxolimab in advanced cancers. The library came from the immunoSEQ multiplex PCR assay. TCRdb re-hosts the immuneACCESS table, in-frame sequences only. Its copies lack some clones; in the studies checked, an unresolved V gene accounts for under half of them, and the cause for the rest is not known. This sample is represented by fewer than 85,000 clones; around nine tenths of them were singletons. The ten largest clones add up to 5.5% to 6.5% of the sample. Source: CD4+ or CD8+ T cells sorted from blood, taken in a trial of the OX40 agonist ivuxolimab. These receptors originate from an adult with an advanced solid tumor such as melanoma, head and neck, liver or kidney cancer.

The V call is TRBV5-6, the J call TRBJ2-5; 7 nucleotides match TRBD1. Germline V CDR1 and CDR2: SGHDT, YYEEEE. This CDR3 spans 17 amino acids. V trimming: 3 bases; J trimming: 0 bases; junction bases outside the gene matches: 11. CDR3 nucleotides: TGTGCCAGCAGCTCGGGACAGACTGCTTGGTACCAAGAGACCCAGTACTTC. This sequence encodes CASSSGQTAWYQETQYF.

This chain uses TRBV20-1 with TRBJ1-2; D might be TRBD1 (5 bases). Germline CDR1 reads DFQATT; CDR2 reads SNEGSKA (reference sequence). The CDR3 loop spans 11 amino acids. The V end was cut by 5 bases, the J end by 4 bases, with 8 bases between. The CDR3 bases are TGCAGTGCTGGGGGGGGCTATGGCTACACCTTC. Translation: CSAGGGYGYTF.

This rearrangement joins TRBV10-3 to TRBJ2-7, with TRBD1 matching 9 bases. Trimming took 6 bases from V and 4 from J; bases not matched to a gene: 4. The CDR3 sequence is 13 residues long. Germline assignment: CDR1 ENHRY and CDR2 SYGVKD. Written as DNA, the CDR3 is TGTGCCATCAGACAGGGGGCTTTATACGAGCAGTACTTC. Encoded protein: CAIRQGALYEQYF.

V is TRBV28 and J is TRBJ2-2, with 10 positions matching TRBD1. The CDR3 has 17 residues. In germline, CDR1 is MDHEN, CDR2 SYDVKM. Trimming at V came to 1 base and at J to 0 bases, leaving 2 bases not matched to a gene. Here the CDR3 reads CASSLSGTGANTGELFF. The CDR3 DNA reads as TGTGCCAGCAGTTTATCCGGGACAGGGGCGAACACCGGGGAGCTGTTTTTT.

In DNA, the CDR3 is TGTGCCAGCAGCCTCCACAGGGATTCACCCCTCCACTTT. It is translated as CASSLHRDSPLHF. The chain has TRBV11-3 and TRBJ1-6, with D possibly TRBD1 on 6 matching bases. V lost 5 bases and J lost 8, with 10 bases in between. The CDR3 contains 13 residues. Germline-derived CDR1 and CDR2 are SGHNT and YENEEA.

The CDR3 protein is CASSDGPNSGNTIYF. CDR3 in DNA: TGTGCCAGTAGTGACGGCCCCAACTCTGGAAACACCATATATTTT. The gene calls are TRBV19 and TRBJ1-3; D is uncertain. Per the germline V gene, CDR1 is LNHDA and CDR2 is SQIVND (reference sequence). This CDR3 has 15 amino acids. V lost 5 bases and J lost 0, with 11 bases in between.

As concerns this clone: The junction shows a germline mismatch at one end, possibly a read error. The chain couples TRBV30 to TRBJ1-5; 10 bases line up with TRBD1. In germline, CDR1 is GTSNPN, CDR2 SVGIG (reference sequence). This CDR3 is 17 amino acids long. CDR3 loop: CAWSVKSSGTGARNFAF. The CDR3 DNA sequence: TGTGCCTGGAGTGTAAAGTCTTCGGGGACAGGGGCCCGAAATTTCGCGTTT.